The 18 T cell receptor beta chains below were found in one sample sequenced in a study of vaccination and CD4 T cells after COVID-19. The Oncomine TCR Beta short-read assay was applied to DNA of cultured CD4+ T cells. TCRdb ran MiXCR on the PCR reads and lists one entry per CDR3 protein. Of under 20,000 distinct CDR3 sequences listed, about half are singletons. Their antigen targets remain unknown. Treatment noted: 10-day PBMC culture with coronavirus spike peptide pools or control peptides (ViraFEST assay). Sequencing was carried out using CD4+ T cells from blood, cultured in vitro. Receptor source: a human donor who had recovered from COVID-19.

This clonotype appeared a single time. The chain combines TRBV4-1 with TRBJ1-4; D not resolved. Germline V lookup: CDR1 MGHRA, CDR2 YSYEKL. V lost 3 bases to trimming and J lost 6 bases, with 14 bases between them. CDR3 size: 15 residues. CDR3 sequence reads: CASSQQEGSYEKLFF. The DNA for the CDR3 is TGCGCCAGCAGCCAGCAGGAAGGGTCGTATGAAAAACTGTTTTTT.

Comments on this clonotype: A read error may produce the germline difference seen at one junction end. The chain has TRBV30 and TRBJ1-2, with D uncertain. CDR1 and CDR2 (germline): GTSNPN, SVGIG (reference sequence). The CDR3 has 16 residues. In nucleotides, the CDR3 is TGTGCCTGGCGGGATATAGGGATCCTGGGCAACTATGGCTTCACCTTC. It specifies CAWRDIGILGNYGFTF.

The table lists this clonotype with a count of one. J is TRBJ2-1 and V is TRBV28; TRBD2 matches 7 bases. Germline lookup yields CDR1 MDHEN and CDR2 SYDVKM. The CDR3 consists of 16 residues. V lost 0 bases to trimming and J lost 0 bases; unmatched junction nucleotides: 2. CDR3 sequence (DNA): TGTGCCAGCAGTTTATGGCGGGGGAGCTCCTACAATGAGCAGTTCTTC. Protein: CASSLWRGSSYNEQFF.

CDR3 nucleotides: TGCAGCGTTTTGACAGATAGCAATCAGCCCCAGCATTTT. The encoded protein is CSVLTDSNQPQHF. V usage is TRBV29-1 and J usage is TRBJ1-5; tentatively, D is TRBD1 (5 bases). Germline CDR1 reads SQVTM; CDR2 reads ANQGSEA. There are 13 residues in the CDR3. V was clipped by 5 bases and J by 0 bases, with 8 bases between them. The whole variable domain, filled in from reference TRBV29-1 and TRBJ1-5, reads SAVISQKPSRDICQRGTSLTIQCQVDSQVTMMFWYRQQPGQSLTLIATANQGSEATYESGFVIDKFPISRPNLTFSTLTVSNMSPEDSSIYLCSVLTDSNQPQHFGDGTRLSIL.

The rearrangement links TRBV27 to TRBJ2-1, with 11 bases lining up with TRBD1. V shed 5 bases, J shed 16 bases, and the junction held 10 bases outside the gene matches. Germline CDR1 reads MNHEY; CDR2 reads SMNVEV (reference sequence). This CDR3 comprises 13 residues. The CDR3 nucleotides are TGTGCCAGCAGTCTAGGGACAGGGGGGAGCACTTTCTTC. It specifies CASSLGTGGSTFF.

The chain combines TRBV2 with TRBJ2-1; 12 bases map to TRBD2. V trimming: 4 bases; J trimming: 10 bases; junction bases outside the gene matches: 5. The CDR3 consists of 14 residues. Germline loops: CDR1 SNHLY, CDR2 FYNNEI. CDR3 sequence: CASSVASGGAEQFF. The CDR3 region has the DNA TGTGCCAGCAGTGTCGCTAGCGGGGGGGCCGAGCAGTTCTTC.

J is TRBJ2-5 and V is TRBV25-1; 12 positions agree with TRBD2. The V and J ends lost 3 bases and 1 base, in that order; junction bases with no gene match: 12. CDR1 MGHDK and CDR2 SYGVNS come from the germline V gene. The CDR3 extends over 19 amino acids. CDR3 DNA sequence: TGTGCCAGCAGTGAGACAAGACTAGCGGGAGTCCCCGTCCAAGAGACCCAGTACTTC. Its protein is CASSETRLAGVPVQETQYF. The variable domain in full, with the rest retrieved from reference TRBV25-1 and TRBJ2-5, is EADIYQTPRYLVIGTGKKITLECSQTMGHDKMYWYQQDPGMELHLIHYSYGVNSTEKGDLSSESTVSRIRTEHFPLTLESARPSHTSQYLCASSETRLAGVPVQETQYFGPGTRLLVL.

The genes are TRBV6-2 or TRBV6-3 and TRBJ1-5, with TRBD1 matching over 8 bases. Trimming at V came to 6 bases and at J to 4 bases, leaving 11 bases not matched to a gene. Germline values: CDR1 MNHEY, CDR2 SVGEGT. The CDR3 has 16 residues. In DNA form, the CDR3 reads TGTGCCAGCAGCTCCCCAGGGGGCTTTGGGAATCAGCCCCAGCATTTT. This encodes CASSSPGGFGNQPQHF.

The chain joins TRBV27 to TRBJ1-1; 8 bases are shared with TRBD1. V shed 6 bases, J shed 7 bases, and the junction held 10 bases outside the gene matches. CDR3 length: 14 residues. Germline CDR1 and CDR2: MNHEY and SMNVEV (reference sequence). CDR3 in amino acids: CASSLRGREGEAFF. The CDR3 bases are TGTGCCAGCAGCCTCAGGGGGCGAGAGGGTGAAGCTTTCTTT.

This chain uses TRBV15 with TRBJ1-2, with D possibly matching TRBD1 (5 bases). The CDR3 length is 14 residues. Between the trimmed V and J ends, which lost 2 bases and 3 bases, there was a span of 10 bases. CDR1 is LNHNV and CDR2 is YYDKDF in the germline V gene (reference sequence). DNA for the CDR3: TGTGCCACCAGCAGATCCAGGGACCACTATGGCTACACCTTC. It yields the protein CATSRSRDHYGYTF.

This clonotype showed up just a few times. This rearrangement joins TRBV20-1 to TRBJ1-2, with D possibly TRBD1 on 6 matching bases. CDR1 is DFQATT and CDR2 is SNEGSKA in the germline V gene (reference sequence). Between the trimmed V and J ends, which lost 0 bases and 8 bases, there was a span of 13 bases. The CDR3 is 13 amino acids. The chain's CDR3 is CSARDSGVGGYTF. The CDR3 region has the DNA TGCAGTGCTAGAGATTCAGGGGTGGGCGGCTACACCTTC.

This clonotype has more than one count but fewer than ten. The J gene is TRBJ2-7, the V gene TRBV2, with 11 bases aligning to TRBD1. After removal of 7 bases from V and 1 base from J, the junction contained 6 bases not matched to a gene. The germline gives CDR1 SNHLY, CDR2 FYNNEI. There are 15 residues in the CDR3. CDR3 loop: CASTARDRGSYEQYF. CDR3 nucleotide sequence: TGTGCCAGCACGGCCCGGGACAGGGGGTCCTACGAGCAGTACTTC.

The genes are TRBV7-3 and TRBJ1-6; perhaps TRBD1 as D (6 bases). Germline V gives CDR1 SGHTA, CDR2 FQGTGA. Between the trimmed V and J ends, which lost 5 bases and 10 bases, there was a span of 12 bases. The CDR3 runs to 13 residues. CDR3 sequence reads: CASSRDTRSPLHF. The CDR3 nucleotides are TGTGCCAGCAGCCGGGACACTCGGTCACCCCTCCACTTT.

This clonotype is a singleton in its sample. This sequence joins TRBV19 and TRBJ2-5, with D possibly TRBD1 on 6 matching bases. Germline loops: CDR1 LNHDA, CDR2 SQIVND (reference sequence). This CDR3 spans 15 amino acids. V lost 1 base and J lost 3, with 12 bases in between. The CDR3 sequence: CASSIARGSEETQYF. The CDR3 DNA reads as TGTGCCAGTAGTATAGCAAGGGGGTCCGAAGAGACCCAGTACTTC.

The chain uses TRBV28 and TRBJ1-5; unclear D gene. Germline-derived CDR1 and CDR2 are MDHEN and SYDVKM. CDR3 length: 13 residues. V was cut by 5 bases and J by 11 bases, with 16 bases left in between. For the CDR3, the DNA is TGTGCCAGCAGTGGCCCTCTGCTGGAGGCCCAGCATTTT. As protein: CASSGPLLEAQHF.

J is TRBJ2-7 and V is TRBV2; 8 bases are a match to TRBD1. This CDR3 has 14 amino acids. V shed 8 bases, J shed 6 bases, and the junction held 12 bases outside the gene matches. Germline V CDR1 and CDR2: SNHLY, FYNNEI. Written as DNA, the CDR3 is TGTGCCAGCCCTGGGACAGGCGCGAAGGGCGAGCAGTACTTC. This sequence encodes CASPGTGAKGEQYF.

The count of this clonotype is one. The CDR3 reads CASSSIGRDKAKQYF. CDR3 coding DNA: TGTGCCAGCAGCTCCATAGGGAGGGACAAGGCTAAGCAGTACTTC. The chain links TRBV11-3 to TRBJ2-7; D perhaps matches TRBD2 (7 bases). The CDR3 is 15 amino acids. The germline gives CDR1 SGHNT, CDR2 YENEEA. V was trimmed by 4 bases and J by 8 bases, leaving 21 bases between them.

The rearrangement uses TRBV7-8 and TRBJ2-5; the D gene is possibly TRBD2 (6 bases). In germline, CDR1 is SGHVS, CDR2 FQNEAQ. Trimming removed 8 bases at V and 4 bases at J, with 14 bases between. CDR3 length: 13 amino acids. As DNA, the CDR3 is TGTGCCAGCTCTGTCGGGGGTCTAGAGACCCAGTACTTC. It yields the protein CASSVGGLETQYF.